This T cell receptor beta chain was observed in a study of OX40 agonist ivuxolimab in advanced cancers. CDR3 length equals 15 residues. V lost 1 base, J lost 1 base, and 9 bases lay in between. Germline assignment: CDR1 LNHDA and CDR2 SQIVND (reference sequence). The data were produced by immunoSEQ multiplex PCR, yet TCRdb's version contains in-frame clones alone and is incomplete. The repertoire holds under 95,000 clones, with about 88% as singletons. The rearrangement links TRBV19 to TRBJ2-3; D gene ambiguous. This material consisted of CD4+ or CD8+ T cells sorted from blood, taken in a trial of the OX40 agonist ivuxolimab. This receptor was taken from an adult with an advanced solid tumor such as melanoma, head and neck, liver or kidney cancer. Here the CDR3 reads CASSIAGFGTDTQYF. The CDR3 coding sequence is TGTGCCAGTAGTATAGCCGGGTTCGGCACAGATACGCAGTATTTT.